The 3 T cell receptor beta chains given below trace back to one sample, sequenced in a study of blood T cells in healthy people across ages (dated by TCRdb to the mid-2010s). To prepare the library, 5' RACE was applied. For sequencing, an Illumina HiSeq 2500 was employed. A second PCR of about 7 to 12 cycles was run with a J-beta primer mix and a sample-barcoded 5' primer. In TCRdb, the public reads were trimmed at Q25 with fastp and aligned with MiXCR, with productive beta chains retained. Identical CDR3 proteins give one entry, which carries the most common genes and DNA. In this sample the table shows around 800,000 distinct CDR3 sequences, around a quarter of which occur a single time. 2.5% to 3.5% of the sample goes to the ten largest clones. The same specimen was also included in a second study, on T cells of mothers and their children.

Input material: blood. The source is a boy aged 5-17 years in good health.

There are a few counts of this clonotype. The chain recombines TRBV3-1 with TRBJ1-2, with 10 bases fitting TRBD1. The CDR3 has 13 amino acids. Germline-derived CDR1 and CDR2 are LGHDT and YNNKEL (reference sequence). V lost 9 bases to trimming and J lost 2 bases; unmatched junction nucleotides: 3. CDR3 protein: CASGDRGNYGYTF. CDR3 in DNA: TGTGCCAGTGGGGACAGGGGCAACTATGGCTACACCTTC.

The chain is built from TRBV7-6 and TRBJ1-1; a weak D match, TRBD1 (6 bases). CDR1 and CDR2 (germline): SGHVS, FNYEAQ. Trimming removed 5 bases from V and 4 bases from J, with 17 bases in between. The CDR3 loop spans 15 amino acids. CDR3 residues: CASSPGGGQVTEAFF. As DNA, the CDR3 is TGTGCCAGCAGCCCTGGTGGGGGGCAGGTCACTGAAGCTTTCTTT. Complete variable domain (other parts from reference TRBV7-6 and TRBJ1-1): GAGVSQSPRYKVTKRGQDVALRCDPISGHVSLYWYRQALGQGPEFLTYFNYEAQQDKSGLPNDRFSAERPEGSISTLTIQRTEQRDSAMYRCASSPGGGQVTEAFFGQGTRLTVV.

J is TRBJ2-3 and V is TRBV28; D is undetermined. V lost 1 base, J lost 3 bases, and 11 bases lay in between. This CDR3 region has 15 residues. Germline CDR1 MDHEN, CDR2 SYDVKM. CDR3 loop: CASSLSHDLTDTQYF. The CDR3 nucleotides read TGTGCCAGCAGTTTATCTCACGATTTGACAGATACGCAGTATTTT.